This T cell receptor beta chain was retrieved from a study of blood T cell repertoires in COVID-19 (TCRdb year 2020). As for the study more broadly: Samples covering the acute and convalescent phases of COVID-19 were provided by collaborators in the United States, Italy and Spain. Deeply sampled blood TCRbeta repertoires from subjects exposed to, actively infected with, or recovered from COVID-19 were included in the dataset. The repertoires were made available in a free public database intended to serve as a resource for research on the immune response to SARS-CoV-2. Where available, HLA class I and class II types were taken from metadata supplied by the sample provider and were not determined by assay-based typing. The sample metadata nearly always contained a de-identified subject ID, COVID-19 status, age in years and sex. Samples came from the ongoing ImmuneRACE study (first 160 participants) plus 1,254 subjects from 6 global collaborators. The prospective study material was composed of cDNA or gDNA derived from T cells, B-cell-depleted T cells, or PBMCs. General study outcomes and caveats: Clinical and demographic metadata were provided uncurated, with the amount varying by source and participant.

On this clone itself: No antigen is known for it. The sample holds no much larger clone one base away, and base qualities are not on file.

Whole blood was collected in K2EDTA tubes by collaborating institutions according to the institutions' own protocols. For TCRbeta analysis, collaborator samples were shipped as frozen whole blood, as isolated PBMCs, or as DNA extracted from either sample type. For CDR1 and CDR2, the germline V gene lists SGHTS and YDEGEE. V lost 5 bases and J lost 5 bases, and the count of bases not matched to a germline gene is 12. Spanning cysteine to phenylalanine, the CDR3 consists of 19 amino acids. The read is trimmed to its CDR3 DNA, 57 bases read in frame from base 1. The immunoSEQ Assay, a bias-controlled multiplex PCR, was used to amplify TCRbeta CDR3 regions from genomic DNA. The original pipeline was this. Within the assay, amplification of reference gene primers was used to estimate how many nucleated cells each sample contained. To quantify the absolute abundance of each unique TCRbeta CDR3 rearrangement, sequence reads were collapsed and filtered. For each sample, productive Simpson clonality was calculated by taking the square root of Simpson's diversity index across productive rearrangements. In TCRdb, the immuneACCESS table is reduced to in-frame sequences with V and J assigned. These tables do not hold every clone; where another copy was compared, an unresolved V gene accounts for under half, and the others remain unexplained. V and J calls and clone size are given by that table; D and trimming were obtained from the DNA. Within this sample are more than 150,000 clones, with approximately 92% of them counted one time only. The leading ten clones occupy roughly 15% of the sample.

Sample: peripheral blood. The clonotype was recovered from a woman between 40 and 50 years old with acute or convalescent COVID-19. The rearranged chain carries TRBV5-8 and TRBJ2-2; 16 nucleotides in the junction match TRBD2. The CDR3 reads CASRFPGTSGGAWTGELFF. The DNA sequence reads TGTGCCAGCAGGTTTCCCGGGACTAGCGGGGGGGCCTGGACCGGGGAGCTGTTTTTT.